This T cell receptor (beta chain) was identified in a study of a mutant IDH1 vaccine in newly diagnosed glioma. The overall study: The study gave patients eight vaccinations in weeks 1, 3, 5, 7, 11, 15, 19, 23. Those enrolled had earlier been treated with radiotherapy, temozolomide, or both, mostly both. Findings and limits, study-wide: Pseudoprogression seemingly bore no relation to changes in top peripheral T cell clonotypes.

Of note for this clone: The antigen is undetermined.

The time point here: week 5, during vaccination. With topical imiquimod, each dose of the vaccine consisted of 300 ug of mutant IDH1 20-mer peptide. Donor diagnoses consisted of new WHO grade 3 or 4 IDH1-mutant, ATRX-lost astrocytomas. Germline values: CDR1 SGHVS, CDR2 FNYEAQ. This CDR3 is 15 amino acids long. V lost 6 bases to trimming and J lost 3 bases, with 18 bases between them. Some clones are missing from TCRdb's copy, which holds only in-frame ones; the method was immunoSEQ multiplex PCR. The table includes more than 25,000 clones, 77% detected once. The V gene is TRBV7-6, the J gene TRBJ2-7; TRBD1 is a possible D gene (7 bases). The sequences come from PBMCs, collected from a glioma patient whose treatment included an IDH1 peptide vaccine. This clonotype was sampled from a man in his forties or fifties with glioma. The CDR3 DNA reads as TGTGCCAGCAGTATGGAGGGGGCAAGGAACTACGAGCAGTACTTC. As protein: CASSMEGARNYEQYF.